Below, 12 T cell receptor beta chains from the same sample are listed, as sequenced in a study of T cell changes during pregnancy in multiple sclerosis. Libraries were prepared by immunoSEQ multiplex PCR; TCRdb keeps only in-frame clonotypes and omits some of them. The table shows nearly 110,000 clones, with around 93% occurring only once. This specimen was peripheral blood, taken after pregnancy. All receptors derive from a female donor with multiple sclerosis, enrolled in a pregnancy study.

The chain combines TRBV29-1 with TRBJ2-7; 10 nucleotides line up with TRBD1. This CDR3 has 15 residues. Looked up from germline, CDR1 is SQVTM and CDR2 is ANQGSEA. V was clipped by 4 bases and J by 4 bases; unmatched bases: 10. The CDR3 reads CSVVTPGQGSYEQYF. DNA of the CDR3: TGCAGCGTTGTTACGCCGGGACAGGGGAGTTACGAGCAGTACTTC.

This sequence joins TRBV6-5 and TRBJ2-5; 8 nucleotides align to TRBD2. Per germline, CDR1 MNHEY and CDR2 SVGAGI. Trimming removed 7 bases from V and 2 bases from J; junction bases left unmatched: 9. CDR3 length: 15 residues. The CDR3 spells CASNPTGTRQETQYF. In nucleotides, the CDR3 is TGTGCCAGCAATCCGACCGGGACTAGGCAAGAGACCCAGTACTTC.

This clone was observed a few times. The chain employs TRBV9 and TRBJ1-3, with D perhaps TRBD1 (5 bases). This CDR3 spans 13 amino acids. Trimming shortened V by 3 bases and J by 7 bases, and 11 bases separated the two germline ends. Germline lookup yields CDR1 SGDLS and CDR2 YYNGEE. CDR3 in DNA: TGTGCCAGCAGCGCTCTATGGGGCAACACCATATATTTT. Translated: CASSALWGNTIYF.

The rearrangement uses TRBV9 and TRBJ2-7, with TRBD1 as a possible D gene (6 bases). The CDR3 runs 16 residues. Trimming left V 2 bases short and J 7 bases short, with 22 bases between. Germline CDR1 is SGDLS and CDR2 is YYNGEE. DNA for the CDR3: TGTGCCAGCAGCGTCAATCCCACAGGGCGTGAGGGAGAGCAGTACTTC. Translating gives CASSVNPTGREGEQYF.

The CDR3 DNA sequence: TGTGCCTGGAGTGGTAGACAGTCGGATGAAAAACTGTTTTTT. Protein: CAWSGRQSDEKLFF. The rearrangement joins TRBV30 to TRBJ1-4, with D perhaps matching TRBD1 (5 bases). V lost 1 base and J lost 6, with 12 bases in between. Germline-derived CDR1 and CDR2 are GTSNPN and SVGIG (reference sequence). The CDR3 has 14 amino acids.

V usage is TRBV27 and J usage is TRBJ2-2; 13 bases agree with TRBD2. The CDR3 length is 21 residues. In germline, CDR1 is MNHEY, CDR2 SMNVEV (reference sequence). With 0 bases clipped from V and 3 bases from J, the junction kept 13 bases outside the gene matches. CDR3 protein: CASSLSTLAGGLIGDTGELFF. CDR3 DNA: TGTGCCAGCAGTTTATCTACACTAGCGGGAGGGTTAATTGGGGACACCGGGGAGCTGTTTTTT.

The chain joins TRBV6-1 to TRBJ1-2; D is unclear. Trimming removed 2 bases at V and 4 bases at J, with 8 bases between. Germline V CDR1 and CDR2: MNHNS, SASEGT. The length of the CDR3 is 13 residues. The CDR3, as DNA: TGTGCCAGCAGTGAACTACGTGGCTATGGCTACACCTTC. As protein: CASSELRGYGYTF.

The chain has TRBV5-4 and TRBJ2-3; 9 positions match TRBD2. The CDR3 loop spans 17 amino acids. Germline CDR1 reads SGHNT; CDR2 reads YYREEE (reference sequence). V was pared by 0 bases and J by 0 bases, with 5 bases of the junction left unmatched. The CDR3 loop reads CASSLGSGSRSTDTQYF. CDR3 DNA: TGTGCCAGCAGCTTGGGTAGCGGGAGTAGAAGCACAGATACGCAGTATTTT.

The CDR3 nucleotides read TGTGCCAGCACCAGGGACCAAGAGACCCAGTACTTC. It encodes CASTRDQETQYF. The chain employs TRBV6-5 and TRBJ2-5, with TRBD1 as a possible D gene (5 bases). The V gene lost 7 bases and the J gene lost 0 bases, with 6 bases spanning the gap. This CDR3 is built from 12 residues. Germline values: CDR1 MNHEY, CDR2 SVGAGI.

The chain carries TRBV5-1 and TRBJ2-3; D may be TRBD1 (6 bases). The germline V gene has CDR1 SGHRS and CDR2 YFSETQ. This CDR3 contains 15 residues. The V end lost 0 bases, the J end lost 0 bases, and 8 bases lay between the germline ends. This CDR3 reads CASSLAGASTDTQYF. CDR3 coding DNA: TGCGCCAGCAGCTTGGCAGGGGCGAGCACAGATACGCAGTATTTT.

J is TRBJ2-2 and V is TRBV9; 9 bases fit TRBD2. Germline CDR1 and CDR2: SGDLS and YYNGEE. Germline trimming cut 3 bases from V and 6 bases from J; bases unmatched to any gene: 12. The CDR3 contains 17 residues. The CDR3 region is CASSGGGGARIPGELFF. CDR3 DNA sequence: TGTGCCAGCAGCGGTGGCGGGGGGGCCCGGATCCCCGGGGAGCTGTTTTTT.

This clone has only a few counts. V is TRBV11-3 and J is TRBJ1-1, with D unclear. Trimming removed 5 bases at V and 0 bases at J, with 7 bases between. The CDR3 has 13 amino acids. Germline V gene sequence: CDR1 SGHNT, CDR2 YENEEA. This chain's CDR3 is CASSVHMNTEAFF. The CDR3 bases are TGTGCCAGCAGCGTCCACATGAACACTGAAGCTTTCTTT.